This T cell receptor (beta chain) comes out of a study of blood T cell repertoires in COVID-19. Overall study context: From the United States, Italy and Spain came samples of acute and convalescent COVID-19. T cells, B-cell-depleted T cells, or PBMCs provided the cDNA or gDNA that served as material.

Enrolled during active infection, Seattle patients were then followed longitudinally. Original data processing: Reference gene primers were amplified, and this amplification served to estimate nucleated cell counts. The repertoire was sequenced with immunoSEQ multiplex PCR; TCRdb's copy has only in-frame clones and lacks some. D and trimming come from the DNA, and the V and J calls and clone size come from that table. The repertoire has about 140,000 clones, over 80% of them found once; the top ten carry less than 9%. In germline, CDR1 is MGHDK, CDR2 SYGVNS. The CDR3 has 13 amino acids. Losses at the gene ends were 4 bases for V and 8 bases for J; bases not matched to a gene: 4.

Sequenced sample: peripheral blood. The genes are TRBV25-1 and TRBJ1-3; TRBD1 matches at 8 bases. The receptor's source is a man younger than 40 with COVID-19, enrolled during active disease. The CDR3 DNA reads as TGTGCCAGCAGTGGTGGACAGGGACACACCATATATTTT. Translating it yields CASSGGQGHTIYF.